The T cell receptor beta chain described here comes from a study of patients and donors after allogeneic stem cell transplantation. TCRdb re-analysed the RT-PCR reads in MiXCR, keeping a single row per CDR3 protein. The sample holds approximately 170,000 distinct CDR3 sequences, 30% seen once. Germline CDR1 MNHEY, CDR2 SMNVEV (reference sequence). The CDR3 runs 14 residues. The V and J ends lost 5 bases and 6 bases, in that order; junction bases with no gene match: 7. The sequenced sample consisted of blood, either unsorted or a sorted T cell fraction (not recorded which). The V and J genes are TRBV27 and TRBJ2-1, with 7 bases lining up with TRBD1. The sequence was collected from a human donor who was either an allogeneic HSCT recipient or a stem cell or donor lymphocyte infusion donor (not recorded which). It is not recorded whose cells these are; they may come from a transplant donor. The CDR3 DNA sequence: TGTGCCAGCAGTCCCACGGGACAGAGCAATGAGCAGTTCTTC. Translated, it gives CASSPTGQSNEQFF.